This entry is about one TCR beta chain. The sample is drawn from a study of beta chain features in type 1 diabetes. The V gene's germline CDR1 is SGHTA and CDR2 FQGNSA. The CDR3 length is 15 residues. V was clipped by 2 bases and J by 5 bases; unmatched bases: 8. Every isolated RNA sample was fully reverse transcribed, so sequencing captured expressed TCRB transcripts. The table came from immunoSEQ multiplex PCR; TCRdb's copy has only in-frame clones and leaves some out. The repertoire has roughly 25,000 clones, roughly three quarters of them found once; the top ten carry 2% to 2.5%. The sequenced sample consisted of Tregs from blood. This sequence originates from a woman in her forties in good health. This chain links TRBV7-2 with TRBJ2-5; 7 nucleotides align to TRBD1. CDR3 loop: CASSLQGTDRETQYF. DNA for the CDR3: TGTGCCAGCAGCTTACAGGGAACGGACAGGGAGACCCAGTACTTC.